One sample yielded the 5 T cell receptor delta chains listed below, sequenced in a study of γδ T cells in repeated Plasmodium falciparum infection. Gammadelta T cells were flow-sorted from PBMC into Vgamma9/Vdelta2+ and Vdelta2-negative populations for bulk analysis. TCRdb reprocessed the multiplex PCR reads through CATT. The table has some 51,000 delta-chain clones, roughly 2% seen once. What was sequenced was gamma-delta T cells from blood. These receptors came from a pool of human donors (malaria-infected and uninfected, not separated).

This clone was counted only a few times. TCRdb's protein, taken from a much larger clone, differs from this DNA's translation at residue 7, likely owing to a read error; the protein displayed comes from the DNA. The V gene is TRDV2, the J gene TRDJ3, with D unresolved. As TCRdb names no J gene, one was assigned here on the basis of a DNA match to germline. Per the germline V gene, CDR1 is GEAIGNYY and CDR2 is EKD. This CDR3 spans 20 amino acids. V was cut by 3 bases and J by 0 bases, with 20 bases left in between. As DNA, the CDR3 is TGTGCCTGTGACCTTACTGAGGATGCCCGGAGCTCCTGGGACACCCGACAGATGTTTTTC. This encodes CACDLTEDARSSWDTRQMFF.

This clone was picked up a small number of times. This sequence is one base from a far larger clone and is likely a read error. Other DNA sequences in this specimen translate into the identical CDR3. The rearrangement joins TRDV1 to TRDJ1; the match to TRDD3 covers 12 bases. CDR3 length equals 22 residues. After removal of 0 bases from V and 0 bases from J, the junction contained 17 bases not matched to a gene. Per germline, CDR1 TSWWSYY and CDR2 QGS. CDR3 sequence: CALGELCPHLLGDTIYTDKLIF. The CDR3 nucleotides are TGTGCTCTTGGGGAACTCTGCCCTCATCTACTGGGGGATACAATATACACCGATAAACTCATCTTT.

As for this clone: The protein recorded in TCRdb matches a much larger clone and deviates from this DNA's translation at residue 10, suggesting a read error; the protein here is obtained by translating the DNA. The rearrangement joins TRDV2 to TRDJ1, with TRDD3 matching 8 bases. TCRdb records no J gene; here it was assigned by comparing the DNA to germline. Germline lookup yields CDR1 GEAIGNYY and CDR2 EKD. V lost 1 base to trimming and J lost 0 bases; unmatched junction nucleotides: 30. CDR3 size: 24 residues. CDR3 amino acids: CACDTLPGGHADAQPKLYTDKLIF. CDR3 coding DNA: TGTGCCTGTGACACTCTTCCTGGGGGACACGCGGATGCACAACCCAAATTGTACACCGATAAACTCATCTTT.

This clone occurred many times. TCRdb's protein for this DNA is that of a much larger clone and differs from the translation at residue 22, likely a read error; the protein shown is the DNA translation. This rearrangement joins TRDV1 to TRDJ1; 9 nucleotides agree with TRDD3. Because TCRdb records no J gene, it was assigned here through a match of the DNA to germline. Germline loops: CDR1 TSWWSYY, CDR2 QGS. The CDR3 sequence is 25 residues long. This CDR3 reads CALGRRRPFLMLVTGGPLYTDRLIF. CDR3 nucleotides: TGTGCTCTTGGGCGTCGTAGGCCTTTCCTAATGTTGGTTACTGGGGGACCGCTGTACACCGATAGACTCATCTTT.

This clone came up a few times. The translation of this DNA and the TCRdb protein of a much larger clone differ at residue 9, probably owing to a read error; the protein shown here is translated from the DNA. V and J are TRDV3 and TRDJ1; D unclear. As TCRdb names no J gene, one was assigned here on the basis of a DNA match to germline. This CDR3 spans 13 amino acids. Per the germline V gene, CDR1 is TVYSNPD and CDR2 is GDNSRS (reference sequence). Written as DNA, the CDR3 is TGTGCCTTCCCATACTCGGACACCGTTAAACTCATCTTT. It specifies CAFPYSDTVKLIF.